Shown below are 5 T cell receptor beta chains from a single sample sequenced in a study of cytomegalovirus exposure and HLA in healthy donors. The study ran its PCR with 60 Vbeta and 13 Jbeta primers. Clones were read by immunoSEQ multiplex PCR, and TCRdb kept only the in-frame ones, dropping some. Of around 100,000 clones listed, around 82% were seen once; the top ten hold 10%. Sequenced material: PBMCs. The receptors derive from a woman younger than 35 in good health and CMV-seropositive.

The chain recombines TRBV7-2 with TRBJ2-5; no firm D call. From germline, CDR1 is SGHTA and CDR2 FQGNSA. The ends were cut back, 4 bases at V and 4 bases at J, with 4 bases in the middle. The CDR3 is made up of 11 amino acids. CDR3 sequence (DNA): TGTGCCAGCAGCTCCCGAGAGACCCAGTACTTC. It encodes CASSSRETQYF.

In this sample, this clone turned up once. The chain uses TRBV28 and TRBJ1-1; 10 bases match TRBD1. Germline CDR1 reads MDHEN; CDR2 reads SYDVKM. This CDR3 region has 15 residues. The V and J ends lost 6 bases and 5 bases, in that order; junction bases with no gene match: 9. CDR3 nucleotide sequence: TGTGCCAGCAGCCACGGACAGGGGGAGTTAACTGAAGCTTTCTTT. Encoded protein: CASSHGQGELTEAFF.

In this sample, this clone turned up once. The rearrangement links TRBV29-1 to TRBJ2-2; TRBD1 matches 7 bases. The J segment lost 4 bases and the V segment lost 4 bases, leaving 6 bases of the junction unmatched. The CDR3 runs to 14 residues. Germline CDR1 and CDR2: SQVTM and ANQGSEA. CDR3 coding DNA: TGCAGCGTTGGGCAGGGGGTTTTCACCGGGGAGCTGTTTTTT. Protein sequence: CSVGQGVFTGELFF.

J is TRBJ1-5 and V is TRBV27; weak D call: TRBD1 (6 bases). Germline CDR1 MNHEY, CDR2 SMNVEV (reference sequence). Between the trimmed V and J ends, which lost 6 bases and 0 bases, there was a span of 27 bases. The CDR3 is 20 amino acids. The CDR3 is CASSTFGPLTRGHSNQPQHF. The DNA for the CDR3 is TGTGCCAGCAGCACTTTCGGCCCTCTCACCAGGGGACATAGCAATCAGCCCCAGCATTTT.

The chain joins TRBV5-1 to TRBJ2-7, with a tentative D call TRBD1 (5 bases). Germline CDR1 is SGHRS and CDR2 is YFSETQ. This CDR3 is 17 amino acids long. V was pared by 4 bases and J by 3 bases, with 23 bases between. The CDR3 is CASSPDPLGQMGYEQYF. The DNA of the CDR3 is TGCGCCAGCAGCCCCGACCCCCTGGGGCAGATGGGCTACGAGCAGTACTTC.